A single sample gave rise to the 10 T cell receptor beta chains below, sequenced in a study of blood T cell repertoires in COVID-19 (dated by TCRdb to 2019 to 2021). Libraries were constructed by the immunoSEQ multiplex PCR assay. Held by TCRdb, this immuneACCESS table contains in-frame sequences only and omits some clones. Under half of the omission traces to an unresolved V gene where checked; the cause of the rest is unknown. This sample has about 260,000 clones in its table, and 75% to 90% of those were observed once. The ten most abundant clones make up over 2% of the sample. Sequenced: peripheral blood. All receptors come from a woman aged 45 to 65 who had recovered from COVID-19.

The chain employs TRBV18 and TRBJ2-7; 7 positions match TRBD2. The CDR3 contains 16 residues. Losses at the gene ends were 6 bases for V and 2 bases for J; bases not matched to a gene: 13. The germline V gene has CDR1 KGHSH and CDR2 LQKENI. In DNA form, the CDR3 reads TGTGCCAGCTCTCCTACGAACCGGGGGAGGGCCTACGAGCAGTACTTC. Translation: CASSPTNRGRAYEQYF. Full variable domain (remainder filled in from reference TRBV18 and TRBJ2-7): NAGVMQNPRHLVRRRGQEARLRCSPMKGHSHVYWYRQLPEEGLKFMVYLQKENIIDESGMPKERFSAEFPKEGPSILRIQQVVRGDSAAYFCASSPTNRGRAYEQYFGPGTRLTVT.

J is TRBJ1-2 and V is TRBV5-1; a possible D gene is TRBD1 (5 bases). This CDR3 has 13 amino acids. V shed 4 bases and J shed 6 bases, with 13 bases lying between them. Per the germline V gene, CDR1 is SGHRS and CDR2 is YFSETQ. The CDR3 DNA reads as TGCGCCAGCAGCCCCGCGGGGGTAAATGGCTACACCTTC. Translation: CASSPAGVNGYTF.

The chain has TRBV30 and TRBJ2-7; 8 positions agree with TRBD1. The CDR3 totals 11 residues. With V trimmed by 4 bases and J by 6 bases, 2 bases remained unmatched. Germline CDR1 is GTSNPN and CDR2 is SVGIG (reference sequence). The DNA of the CDR3 is TGTGCCTGGACTACAGGGGGCGAGCAGTACTTC. This gives the protein CAWTTGGEQYF.

Only one count was recorded for this clone. The V and J genes are TRBV9 and TRBJ2-3, with TRBD2 identical over 8 bases. The CDR3 contains 16 residues. The germline gives CDR1 SGDLS, CDR2 YYNGEE. V was pared by 3 bases and J by 1 base, with 7 bases of the junction left unmatched. For the CDR3, the DNA is TGTGCCAGCAGCGCAATAGCGGGATCTGGCACAGATACGCAGTATTTT. It specifies CASSAIAGSGTDTQYF.

The J gene is TRBJ2-5, the V gene TRBV12-3 or TRBV12-4, with D maybe TRBD2 (5 bases). The CDR3 sequence is 12 residues long. Deletions cut 5 bases from V and 5 bases from J, with 9 bases between. CDR3 coding DNA: TGTGCCAGCAGTCCTCCGGGGGAGACCCAGTACTTC. This translates into CASSPPGETQYF.

In regard to this clone: Other DNA variants within this sample encode the same CDR3. The chain has TRBV18 and TRBJ2-3, with D possibly being TRBD2 (6 bases). The CDR3 loop spans 14 amino acids. Trimming shortened V by 1 base and J by 6 bases, and 11 bases separated the two germline ends. Germline values: CDR1 KGHSH, CDR2 LQKENI. The CDR3 region has the DNA TGTGCCAGCTCACCACTAGCGGAGGAGGATACGCAGTATTTT. Translation gives CASSPLAEEDTQYF. Variable domain in full (rest from reference TRBV18 and TRBJ2-3): NAGVMQNPRHLVRRRGQEARLRCSPMKGHSHVYWYRQLPEEGLKFMVYLQKENIIDESGMPKERFSAEFPKEGPSILRIQQVVRGDSAAYFCASSPLAEEDTQYFGPGTRLTVL.

This chain uses TRBV28 with TRBJ2-2; D not certain. Trimming stripped 3 bases from V and 1 base from J, with 9 bases between. This CDR3 is built from 15 residues. CDR1 is MDHEN and CDR2 is SYDVKM in the germline V gene. The DNA for the CDR3 is TGTGCCAGCAGTTTGACACACGGGAACACCGGGGAGCTGTTTTTT. Amino acid sequence: CASSLTHGNTGELFF.

V is TRBV5-1 and J is TRBJ2-7, with TRBD1 as a possible D gene (6 bases). CDR3 length equals 13 residues. Trimming cost V 1 base and J 2 bases, with 7 bases left between them. CDR1 and CDR2 (germline): SGHRS, YFSETQ. CDR3 sequence: CASSLQGTYEQYF. Here the CDR3 DNA reads TGCGCCAGCAGCTTGCAGGGGACCTACGAGCAGTACTTC.

The genes are TRBV11-2 and TRBJ1-1; D is uncertain. V lost 2 bases, J lost 4 bases, and 11 bases lay in between. Per the germline V gene, CDR1 is SGHAT and CDR2 is FQNNGV. The CDR3 consists of 14 residues. This chain's CDR3 is CASSLQVPGTEAFF. Here the CDR3 DNA reads TGTGCCAGCAGCTTACAGGTTCCAGGCACTGAAGCTTTCTTT.

The J gene is TRBJ1-1, the V gene TRBV5-1, with D perhaps matching TRBD1 (5 bases). The CDR3 covers 18 residues. Germline CDR1 reads SGHRS; CDR2 reads YFSETQ. With 2 bases removed from V and 4 bases from J, the gap between germline ends came to 24 bases. Here the CDR3 reads CASSFGARGGMMGTEAFF. The CDR3 nucleotides read TGCGCCAGCAGCTTCGGTGCACGGGGGGGGATGATGGGCACTGAAGCTTTCTTT.